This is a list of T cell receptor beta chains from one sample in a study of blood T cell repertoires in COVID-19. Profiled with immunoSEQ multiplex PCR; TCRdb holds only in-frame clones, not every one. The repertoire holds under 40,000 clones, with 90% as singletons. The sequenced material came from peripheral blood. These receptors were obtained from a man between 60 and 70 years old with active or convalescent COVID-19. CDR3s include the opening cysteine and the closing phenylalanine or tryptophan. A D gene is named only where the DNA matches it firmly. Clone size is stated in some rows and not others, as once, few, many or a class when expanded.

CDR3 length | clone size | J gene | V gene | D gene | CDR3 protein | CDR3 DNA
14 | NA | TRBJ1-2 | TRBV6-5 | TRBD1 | CASSRTGRNYGYTF | TGTGCCAGCAGCCGGACAGGGAGGAACTATGGCTACACCTTC
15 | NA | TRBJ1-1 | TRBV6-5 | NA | CASSYRVTGNTEAFF | TGTGCCAGCAGTTACAGGGTCACAGGGAACACTGAAGCTTTCTTT
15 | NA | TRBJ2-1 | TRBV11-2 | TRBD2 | CASSLGGSGYNEQFF | TGTGCCAGCAGCTTAGGCGGGAGTGGATACAATGAGCAGTTCTTC
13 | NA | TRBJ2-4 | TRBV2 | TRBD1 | CASSDTGGNIQYF | TGTGCCAGCAGTGATACAGGGGGAAACATTCAGTACTTC
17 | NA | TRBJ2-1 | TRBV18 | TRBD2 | CASPGLAEPYSYNEQFF | TGTGCCAGCCCCGGACTAGCGGAGCCCTACTCCTACAATGAGCAGTTCTTC
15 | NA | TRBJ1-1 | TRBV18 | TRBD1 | CASSSKQGSNTEAFF | TGTGCCAGCTCATCAAAACAGGGGTCGAACACTGAAGCTTTCTTT
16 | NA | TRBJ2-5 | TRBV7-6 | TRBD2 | CASSLVQRGNQETQYF | TGTGCCAGCAGCTTAGTTCAGCGGGGGAACCAAGAGACCCAGTACTTC
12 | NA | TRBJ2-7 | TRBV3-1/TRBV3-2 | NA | CASSHSAYEQYF | TGTGCCAGCAGCCATTCCGCCTACGAGCAGTACTTC
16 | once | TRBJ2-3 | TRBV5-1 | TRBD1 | CASHIAAGTGADTQYF | TGCGCCAGCCATATAGCAGCCGGGACAGGGGCAGATACGCAGTATTTT
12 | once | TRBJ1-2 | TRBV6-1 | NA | CASSERNYGYTF | TGTGCCAGCAGTGAGAGGAACTATGGCTACACCTTC
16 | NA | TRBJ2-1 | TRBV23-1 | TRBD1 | CASTPDRPSSYNEQFF | TGCGCCAGCACCCCGGACAGGCCGAGCTCCTACAATGAGCAGTTCTTC
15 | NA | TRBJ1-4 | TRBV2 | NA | CASRRTGGVSEKLFF | TGTGCCAGCAGGCGTACGGGGGGCGTGAGTGAAAAACTGTTTTTT
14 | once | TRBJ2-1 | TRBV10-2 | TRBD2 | CASKLGLAGGEQFF | TGCGCCAGCAAACTGGGACTAGCGGGAGGCGAGCAGTTCTTC
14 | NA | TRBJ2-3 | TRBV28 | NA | CASSTLGGTSTQYF | TGTGCCAGCAGTACGTTAGGCGGGACGTCCACGCAGTATTTT
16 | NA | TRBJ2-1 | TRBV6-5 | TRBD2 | CASSLLSGRRRDEQFF | TGTGCCAGCAGTTTACTTAGCGGGAGACGACGGGATGAGCAGTTCTTC
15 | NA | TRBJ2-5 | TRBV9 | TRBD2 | CASRLGTSGSKTQYF | TGTGCCAGCAGGCTCGGGACTAGCGGGAGCAAGACCCAGTACTTC
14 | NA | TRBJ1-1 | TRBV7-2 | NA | CASSLQGFGTEAFF | TGTGCCAGCAGCTTACAGGGCTTCGGCACTGAAGCTTTCTTT
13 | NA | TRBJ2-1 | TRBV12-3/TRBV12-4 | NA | CASSLVIPLEQFF | TGTGCCAGCAGTTTAGTTATCCCCCTAGAGCAGTTCTTC
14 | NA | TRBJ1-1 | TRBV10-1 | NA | CASSRVTRGTEAFF | TGCGCCAGCAGCCGAGTCACCCGGGGAACTGAAGCTTTCTTT
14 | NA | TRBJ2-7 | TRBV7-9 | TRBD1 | CASSSGTGDYEQYF | TGTGCCAGCAGTTCCGGGACAGGAGACTACGAGCAGTACTTC
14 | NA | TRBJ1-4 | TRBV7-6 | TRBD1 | CASSPTGVGEKLFF | TGTGCCAGCAGCCCCACAGGGGTAGGCGAAAAACTGTTTTTT
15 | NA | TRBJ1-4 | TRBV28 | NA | CASSPPGATNEKLFF | TGTGCCAGCAGTCCCCCAGGGGCAACTAATGAAAAACTGTTTTTT
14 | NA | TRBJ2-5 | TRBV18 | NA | CASSPGTPRETQYF | TGTGCCAGCTCACCGGGGACTCCTAGGGAGACCCAGTACTTC
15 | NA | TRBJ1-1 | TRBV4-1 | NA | CASSQGQVIDTEAFF | TGCGCCAGCAGCCAAGGGCAGGTGATCGACACTGAAGCTTTCTTT
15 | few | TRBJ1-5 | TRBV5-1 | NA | CASYTSPTNNQPQHF | TGCGCCAGCTATACGTCTCCTACGAACAATCAGCCCCAGCATTTT
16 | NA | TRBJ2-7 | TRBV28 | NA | CASTDAGQPYPYEQYF | TGTGCCAGCACCGATGCGGGACAGCCATACCCTTACGAGCAGTACTTC
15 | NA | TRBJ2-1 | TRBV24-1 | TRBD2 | CATSDLGQGGDEQFF | TGTGCCACCAGTGATTTGGGGCAGGGAGGGGATGAGCAGTTCTTC
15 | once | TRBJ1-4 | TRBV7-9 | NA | CASSLAGPSNEKLFF | TGTGCCAGCAGCTTAGCGGGGCCCTCTAATGAAAAACTGTTTTTT
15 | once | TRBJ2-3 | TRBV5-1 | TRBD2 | CASSLTGLVTDTQYF | TGCGCCAGCAGCTTGACGGGACTAGTTACAGATACGCAGTATTTT
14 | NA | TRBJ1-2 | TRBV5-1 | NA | CASSLVSGSFGYTF | TGCGCCAGCAGCTTGGTTTCCGGGTCGTTTGGCTACACCTTC
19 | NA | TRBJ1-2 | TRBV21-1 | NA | CASSKGSSAERSGDYGYTF | TGTGCCAGCAGCAAAGGAAGTTCGGCAGAGCGTAGCGGGGACTATGGCTACACCTTC
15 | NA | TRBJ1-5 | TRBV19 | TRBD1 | CASSIGQGGNQPQHF | TGTGCCAGTAGTATTGGACAGGGGGGCAATCAGCCCCAGCATTTT
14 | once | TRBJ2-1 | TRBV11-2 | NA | CASSPNTLYNEQFF | TGTGCCAGCAGCCCAAATACTCTTTACAATGAGCAGTTCTTC
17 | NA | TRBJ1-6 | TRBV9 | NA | CASRPAGRRDGDSPLHF | TGTGCCAGCAGACCCGCCGGGCGGAGGGACGGGGATTCACCCCTCCACTTT
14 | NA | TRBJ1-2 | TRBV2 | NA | CASSSPTGLDGYTF | TGTGCCAGCAGCTCGCCCACAGGCTTGGATGGCTACACCTTC
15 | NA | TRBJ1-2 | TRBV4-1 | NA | CASSPQIGDVSGYTF | TGCGCCAGCAGCCCCCAAATAGGGGATGTCAGTGGCTACACCTTC
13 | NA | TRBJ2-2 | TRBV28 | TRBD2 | CAKWDYDTGELFF | TGTGCCAAATGGGACTACGACACCGGGGAGCTGTTTTTT
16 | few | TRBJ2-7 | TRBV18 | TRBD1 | CASSPWTGGPSYEQYF | TGTGCCAGCTCCCCTTGGACAGGGGGACCATCCTACGAGCAGTACTTC
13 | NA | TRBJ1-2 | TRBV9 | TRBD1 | CASRPQGAYGYTF | TGTGCCAGCAGACCTCAGGGGGCTTATGGCTACACCTTC
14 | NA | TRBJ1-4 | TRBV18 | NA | CASSPGGAYEKLFF | TGTGCCAGCTCACCAGGGGGGGCGTACGAAAAACTGTTTTTT